This paragraph covers one T cell receptor (beta chain) sequence. The antigen is not known. This entry belongs to a study of somatic mutations in cytotoxic T cells in rheumatoid arthritis. Study findings and constraints: Compared with age-matched healthy controls, rheumatoid arthritis patients did not differ significantly in CD8+ T-cell clonality.

Some clones are missing from TCRdb's copy, which holds only in-frame ones; the method was immunoSEQ multiplex PCR. The sample has approximately 5,800 clones, 72% seen once. Germline CDR1 is ENHRY and CDR2 is SYGVKD. The V end lost 1 base, the J end lost 4 bases, and 13 bases lay between the germline ends. The length of the CDR3 is 15 residues. The sequenced sample was CD8+ T cells sorted from blood. This clonotype originated in a woman between 50 and 59 years old in good health. The J gene is TRBJ1-1, the V gene TRBV10-3; D might be TRBD1 (6 bases). CDR3 DNA sequence: TGTGCCATCAGTGAGTTAGCAGGGGAGGGCACTGAAGCTTTCTTT. This sequence encodes CAISELAGEGTEAFF.